This TCR beta chain was documented in a study of T cell repertoires in cytomegalovirus infection. This clonotype was picked up a small number of times. The V gene's germline CDR1 is MNHNS and CDR2 SASEGT. Deletions cut 6 bases from V and 5 bases from J, with 11 bases between. This CDR3 has 13 amino acids. From the reads, TCRdb called clonotypes with MiXCR, one entry per CDR3 protein. This table holds around 180,000 distinct CDR3 sequences, under 30% found once. The specimen sequenced was PBMCs. This chain links TRBV6-1 with TRBJ2-1; weak D call: TRBD1 (6 bases). The TCR comes from a human donor in good health (CMV status not recorded). Some clones in this sample may be carry-over from other donors' samples. The CDR3 reads CASRTGQNNEQFF. The CDR3 DNA is TGTGCCAGCAGAACTGGACAGAACAATGAGCAGTTCTTC.